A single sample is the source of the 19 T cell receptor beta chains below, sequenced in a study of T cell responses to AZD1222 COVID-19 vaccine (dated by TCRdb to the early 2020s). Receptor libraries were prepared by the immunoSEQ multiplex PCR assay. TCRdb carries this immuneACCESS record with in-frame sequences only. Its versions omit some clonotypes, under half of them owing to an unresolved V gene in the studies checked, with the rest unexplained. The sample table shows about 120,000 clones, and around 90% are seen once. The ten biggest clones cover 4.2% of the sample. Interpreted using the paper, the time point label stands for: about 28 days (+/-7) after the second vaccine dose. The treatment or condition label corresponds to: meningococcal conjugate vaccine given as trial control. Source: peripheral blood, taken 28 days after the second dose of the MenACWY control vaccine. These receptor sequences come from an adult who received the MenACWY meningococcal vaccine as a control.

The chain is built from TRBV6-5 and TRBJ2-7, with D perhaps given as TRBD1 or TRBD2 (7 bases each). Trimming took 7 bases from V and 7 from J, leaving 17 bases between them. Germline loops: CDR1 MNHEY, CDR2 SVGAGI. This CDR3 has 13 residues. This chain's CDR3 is CASKDNRGGEQYV. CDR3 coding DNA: TGTGCCAGCAAAGACAACAGGGGAGGGGAGCAGTACGTC.

The CDR3 DNA reads as TGCGCCAGCAGCCGTTCGGGACTAGCGGAAGAGACCCAGTACTTC. This codes for CASSRSGLAEETQYF. J is TRBJ2-5 and V is TRBV4-1, with 11 positions matching TRBD2. The length of the CDR3 is 15 residues. V shed 4 bases and J 3 bases; nucleotides not matched to a gene: 4. Germline assignment: CDR1 MGHRA and CDR2 YSYEKL.

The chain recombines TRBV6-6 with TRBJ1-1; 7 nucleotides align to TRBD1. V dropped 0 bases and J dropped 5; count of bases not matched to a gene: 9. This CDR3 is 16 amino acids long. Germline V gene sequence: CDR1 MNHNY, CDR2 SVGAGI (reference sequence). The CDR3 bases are TGTGCCAGCAGTTACTCCGTACAGGGGAGGGGTACTGAAGCTTTCTTT. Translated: CASSYSVQGRGTEAFF.

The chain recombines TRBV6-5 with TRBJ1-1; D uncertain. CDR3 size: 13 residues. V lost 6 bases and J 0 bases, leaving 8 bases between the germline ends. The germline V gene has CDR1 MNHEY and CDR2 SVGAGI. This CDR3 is CASSISLNTEAFF. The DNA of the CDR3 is TGTGCCAGCAGCATATCACTGAACACTGAAGCTTTCTTT.

This CDR3 reads CASIPLDRRTNEKLFF. The CDR3 bases are TGTGCCAGCATACCCTTAGATCGGAGAACTAATGAAAAACTGTTTTTT. The V gene is TRBV7-9, the J gene TRBJ1-4; no clear D gene. Between the trimmed V and J ends, which lost 7 bases and 1 base, there was a span of 16 bases. This CDR3 is 16 amino acids long. Germline CDR1 SEHNR, CDR2 FQNEAQ (reference sequence).

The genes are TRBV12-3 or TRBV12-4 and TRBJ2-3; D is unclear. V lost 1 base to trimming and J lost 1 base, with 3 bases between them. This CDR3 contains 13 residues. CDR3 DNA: TGTGCCAGCAGTTTAGGGCGCACAGATACGCAGTATTTT. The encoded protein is CASSLGRTDTQYF.

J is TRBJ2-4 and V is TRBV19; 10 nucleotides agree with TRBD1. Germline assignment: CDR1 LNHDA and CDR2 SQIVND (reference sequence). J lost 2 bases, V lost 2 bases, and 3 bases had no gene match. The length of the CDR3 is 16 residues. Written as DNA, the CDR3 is TGTGCCAGTAGTATATGGGACAGGGGAACCAAAAACATTCAGTACTTC. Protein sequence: CASSIWDRGTKNIQYF.

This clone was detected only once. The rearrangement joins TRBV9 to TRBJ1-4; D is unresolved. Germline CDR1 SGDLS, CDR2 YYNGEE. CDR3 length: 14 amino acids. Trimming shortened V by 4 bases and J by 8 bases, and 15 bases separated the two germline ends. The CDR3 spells CASSPGLGLEKLFF. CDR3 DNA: TGTGCCAGCAGCCCAGGTTTAGGATTGGAAAAACTGTTTTTT.

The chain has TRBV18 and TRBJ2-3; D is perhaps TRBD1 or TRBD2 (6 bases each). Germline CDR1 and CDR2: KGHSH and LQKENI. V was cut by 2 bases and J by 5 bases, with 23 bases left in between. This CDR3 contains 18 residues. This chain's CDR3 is CASSPYYSGAPEGDTQYF. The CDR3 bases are TGTGCCAGCTCACCATACTATTCGGGGGCTCCCGAAGGAGATACGCAGTATTTT. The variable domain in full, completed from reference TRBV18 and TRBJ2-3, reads NAGVMQNPRHLVRRRGQEARLRCSPMKGHSHVYWYRQLPEEGLKFMVYLQKENIIDESGMPKERFSAEFPKEGPSILRIQQVVRGDSAAYFCASSPYYSGAPEGDTQYFGPGTRLTVL.

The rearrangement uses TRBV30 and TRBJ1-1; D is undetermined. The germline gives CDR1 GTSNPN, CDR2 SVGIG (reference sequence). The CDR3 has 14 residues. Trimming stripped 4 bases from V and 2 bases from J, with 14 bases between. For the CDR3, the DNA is TGTGCCTGGAATAATGGTAACAGTAACACTGAAGCTTTCTTT. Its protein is CAWNNGNSNTEAFF.

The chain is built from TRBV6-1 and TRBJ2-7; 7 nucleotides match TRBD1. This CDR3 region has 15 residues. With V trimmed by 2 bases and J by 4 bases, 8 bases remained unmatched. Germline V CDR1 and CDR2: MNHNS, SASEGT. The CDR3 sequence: CASSELWTGEYEQYF. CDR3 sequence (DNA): TGTGCCAGCAGTGAACTCTGGACAGGAGAATACGAGCAGTACTTC.

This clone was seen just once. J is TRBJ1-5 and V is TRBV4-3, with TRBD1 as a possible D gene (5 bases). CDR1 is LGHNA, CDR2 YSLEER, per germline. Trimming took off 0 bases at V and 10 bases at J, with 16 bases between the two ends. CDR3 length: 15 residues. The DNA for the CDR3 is TGCGCCAGCAGCCAAGATCCTGCAGGGCGGGAACCCCAGCATTTT. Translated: CASSQDPAGREPQHF.

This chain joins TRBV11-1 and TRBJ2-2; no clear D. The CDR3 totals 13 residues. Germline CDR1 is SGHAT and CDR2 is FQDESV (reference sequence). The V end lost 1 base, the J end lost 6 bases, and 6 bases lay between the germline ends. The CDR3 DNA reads TGTGCCAGCAGCTTAGGCTTTGCCGGGGAGCTGTTTTTT. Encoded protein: CASSLGFAGELFF.

The CDR3: CASSFSGGPNYGYTF. CDR3 bases: TGTGCCAGCAGTTTTTCGGGGGGACCTAACTATGGCTACACCTTC. V and J are TRBV28 and TRBJ1-2; the D gene is possibly TRBD1 (5 bases). The CDR3 has 15 residues. Deletions cut 3 bases from V and 0 bases from J, with 11 bases between. CDR1 MDHEN and CDR2 SYDVKM come from the germline V gene.

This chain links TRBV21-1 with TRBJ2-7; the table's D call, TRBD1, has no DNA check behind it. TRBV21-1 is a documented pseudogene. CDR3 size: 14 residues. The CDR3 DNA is TGTGCCAGCAGCATATCTGACAGGGCCTACGAGCAGTACGTC. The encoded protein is CASSISDRAYEQYV.

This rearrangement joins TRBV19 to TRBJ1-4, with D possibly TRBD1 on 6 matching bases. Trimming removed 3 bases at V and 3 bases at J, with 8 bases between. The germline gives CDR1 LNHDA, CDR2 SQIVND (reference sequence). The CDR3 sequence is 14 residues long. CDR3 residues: CASSIQGSNEKLFF. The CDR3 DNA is TGTGCCAGTAGTATTCAGGGGTCTAATGAAAAACTGTTTTTT.

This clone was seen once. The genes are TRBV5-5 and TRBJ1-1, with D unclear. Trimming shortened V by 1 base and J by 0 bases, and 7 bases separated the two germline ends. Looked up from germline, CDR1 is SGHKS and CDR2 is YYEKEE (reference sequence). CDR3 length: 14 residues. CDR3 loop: CASSLRVMNTEAFF. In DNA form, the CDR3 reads TGTGCCAGCAGCTTGCGAGTAATGAACACTGAAGCTTTCTTT.

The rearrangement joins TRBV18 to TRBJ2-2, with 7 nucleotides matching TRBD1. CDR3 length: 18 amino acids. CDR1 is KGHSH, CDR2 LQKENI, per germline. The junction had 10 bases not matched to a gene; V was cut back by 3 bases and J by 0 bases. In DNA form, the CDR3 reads TGTGCCAGCTCACCGCAAAGACAGGGTTTAGCGAACACCGGGGAGCTGTTTTTT. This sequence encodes CASSPQRQGLANTGELFF.

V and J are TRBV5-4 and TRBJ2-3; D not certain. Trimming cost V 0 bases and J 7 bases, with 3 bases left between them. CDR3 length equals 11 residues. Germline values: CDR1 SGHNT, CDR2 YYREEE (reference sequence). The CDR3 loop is CASSLGNTQYF. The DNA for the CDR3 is TGTGCCAGCAGCTTGGGAAATACGCAGTATTTT.